This T cell receptor (beta chain) was observed in a study of radiation and T cells in renal cell carcinoma. Time point described: baseline pretreatment blood. This sample's treatment: 15 Gy SBRT to primary tumor, nephrectomy 4 weeks later. The CDR3 sequence is 16 residues long. CDR1 and CDR2 from the germline V gene are LNHDA and SQIVND (reference sequence). V was clipped by 1 base and J by 1 base, with 10 bases between them. Data came from immunoSEQ multiplex PCR; TCRdb stores just in-frame clones and leaves some out. Of 110,000 to 150,000 clones in the sample, roughly 84% are singletons; the top ten hold 9.5% to 15%.

The rearrangement joins TRBV19 to TRBJ2-2; possible D gene TRBD2, 5 bases. The TCR sequence derives from a woman in her forties or fifties with renal cell carcinoma. The sequencing used blood, collected from a patient whose treatment included radiotherapy and nephrectomy. CDR3 in amino acids: CASSIAGGGNTGELFF. CDR3 nucleotides: TGTGCCAGTAGTATAGCAGGCGGAGGGAACACCGGGGAGCTGTTTTTT.